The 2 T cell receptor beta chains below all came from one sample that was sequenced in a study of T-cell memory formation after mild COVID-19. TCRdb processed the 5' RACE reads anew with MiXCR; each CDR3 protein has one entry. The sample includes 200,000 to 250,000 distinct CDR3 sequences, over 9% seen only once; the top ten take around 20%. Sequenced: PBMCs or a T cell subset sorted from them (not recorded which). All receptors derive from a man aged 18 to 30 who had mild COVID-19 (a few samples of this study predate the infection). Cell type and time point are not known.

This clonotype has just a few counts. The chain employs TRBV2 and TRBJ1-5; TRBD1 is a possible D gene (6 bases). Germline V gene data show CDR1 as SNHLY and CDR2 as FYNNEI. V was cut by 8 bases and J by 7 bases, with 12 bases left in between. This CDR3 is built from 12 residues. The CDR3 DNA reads TGTGCCAGCGGGCAGGACAGACAGCCCCAGCATTTT. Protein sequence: CASGQDRQPQHF.

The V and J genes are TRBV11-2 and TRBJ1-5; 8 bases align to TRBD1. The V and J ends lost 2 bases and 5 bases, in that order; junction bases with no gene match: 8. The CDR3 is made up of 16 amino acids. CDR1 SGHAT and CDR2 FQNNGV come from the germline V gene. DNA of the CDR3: TGTGCCAGCAGCTTAAAGGCACAGGGGGATGATCAGCCCCAGCATTTT. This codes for CASSLKAQGDDQPQHF.